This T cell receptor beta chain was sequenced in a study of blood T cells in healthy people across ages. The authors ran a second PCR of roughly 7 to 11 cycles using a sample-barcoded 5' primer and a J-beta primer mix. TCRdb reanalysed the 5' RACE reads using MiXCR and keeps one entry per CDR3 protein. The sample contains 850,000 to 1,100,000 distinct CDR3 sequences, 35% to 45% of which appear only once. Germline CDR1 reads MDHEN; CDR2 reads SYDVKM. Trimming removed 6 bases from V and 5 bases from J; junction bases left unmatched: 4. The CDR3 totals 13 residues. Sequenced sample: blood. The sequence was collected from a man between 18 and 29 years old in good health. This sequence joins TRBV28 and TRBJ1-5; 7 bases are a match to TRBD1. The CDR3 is CASRKQGYQPQHF. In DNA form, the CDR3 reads TGTGCCAGCAGAAAACAGGGGTATCAGCCCCAGCATTTT.